One T cell receptor (beta chain) is described in this entry. The sample comes from a study of neoadjuvant anti-PD-1 for oral cavity cancer. Germline trimming cut 3 bases from V and 5 bases from J; bases unmatched to any gene: 9. The CDR3 sequence is 16 residues long. Germline V gives CDR1 WSHSY, CDR2 SAAADI. Here immunoSEQ multiplex PCR was the method, and the copy in TCRdb shows in-frame clones only, minus some. The repertoire holds roughly 14,000 clones, with 60% to 70% as singletons. The specimen was PBMCs, collected before nivolumab (anti-PD-1) treatment. This clonotype was sampled from a person aged 35 to 85 with oral cavity squamous cell carcinoma. The chain has TRBV10-2 and TRBJ2-5; TRBD2 matches at 10 bases. This CDR3 reads CASSDRTSGLQETQYF. Here the CDR3 DNA reads TGCGCCAGCAGTGACCGGACTAGCGGTCTCCAGGAGACCCAGTACTTC.